The clone carrying this T cell receptor (beta chain) came up many times. The antigen is undetermined. The data were obtained in a study of CD8 T cells in ankylosing spondylitis. Each TCR beta library was made by quantitative 5'-RACE that incorporated molecular barcodes. From the 5' RACE reads, TCRdb called clonotypes with MiXCR, one entry per CDR3 protein. The sample contains some 85,000 distinct CDR3 sequences, about 8.1% of which appear only once. Findings and caveats of the study: Peripheral blood held disease-linked clones only at relatively low frequency, and these were CD8+. Prior work had noted some motif variants in reactive arthritis blood and synovial fluid. A TCR beta motif made of several highly homologous variants seemed typical of ankylosing spondylitis blood. It was reported that disease-linked clones were significantly enriched in matched ankylosing spondylitis synovial fluid.

The V gene lost 6 bases and the J gene lost 7 bases, with 9 bases spanning the gap. The CDR3 is 12 residues long. Germline CDR1 reads MNHEY; CDR2 reads SMNVEV (reference sequence). The chain couples TRBV27 to TRBJ2-2; D not resolved. The receptor's source is a male donor with ankylosing spondylitis. Specimen: blood, either unsorted or a sorted T cell fraction (not recorded which). CDR3 sequence reads: CASRTNDGELFF. DNA of the CDR3: TGTGCCAGCAGGACGAACGACGGGGAGCTGTTTTTT.